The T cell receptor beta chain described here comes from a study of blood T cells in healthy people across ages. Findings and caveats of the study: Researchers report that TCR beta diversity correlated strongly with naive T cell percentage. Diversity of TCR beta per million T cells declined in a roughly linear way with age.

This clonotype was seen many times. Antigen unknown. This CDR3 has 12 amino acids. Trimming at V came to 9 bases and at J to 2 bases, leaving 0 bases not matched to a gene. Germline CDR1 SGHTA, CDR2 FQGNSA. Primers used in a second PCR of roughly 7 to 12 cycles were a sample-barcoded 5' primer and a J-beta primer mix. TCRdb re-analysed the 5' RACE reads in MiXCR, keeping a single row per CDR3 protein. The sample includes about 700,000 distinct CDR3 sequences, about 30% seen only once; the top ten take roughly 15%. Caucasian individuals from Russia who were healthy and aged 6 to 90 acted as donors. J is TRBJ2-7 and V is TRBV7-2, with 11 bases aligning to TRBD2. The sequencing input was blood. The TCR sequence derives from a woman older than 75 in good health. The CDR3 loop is CASSGGAYEQYF. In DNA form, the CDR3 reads TGTGCCAGTAGCGGGGGGGCCTACGAGCAGTACTTC. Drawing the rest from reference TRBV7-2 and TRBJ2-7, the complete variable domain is GAGVSQSPSNKVTEKGKDVELRCDPISGHTALYWYRQSLGQGLEFLIYFQGNSAPDKSGLPSDRFSAERTGGSVSTLTIQRTQQEDSAVYLCASSGGAYEQYFGPGTRLTVT.